The 6 T cell receptor beta chains listed next were all sequenced from one sample in a study of T cells in Graves' hyperthyroidism and ophthalmopathy. TCR beta CDR3 regions were amplified from RNA. The TCR CDR3 was amplified in a first-round RT-PCR using the HTBI primer set. TCRdb processed the multiplex PCR reads anew with MiXCR; each CDR3 protein has one entry. The sample includes about 560,000 distinct CDR3 sequences, more than 15% of them seen just once. The sample taken for sequencing was blood. These receptors were taken from a woman in her twenties or thirties with Graves' hyperthyroidism.

The chain is built from TRBV3-1 and TRBJ2-1; 11 bases map to TRBD2. The CDR3 sequence is 16 residues long. After removal of 4 bases from V and 9 bases from J, the junction contained 11 bases not matched to a gene. Germline assignment: CDR1 LGHDT and CDR2 YNNKEL (reference sequence). The CDR3 loop reads CASSRGLAGGPIEQFF. As DNA, the CDR3 is TGTGCCAGCAGCCGAGGACTAGCGGGCGGCCCAATTGAGCAGTTCTTC.

The J gene is TRBJ2-7, the V gene TRBV6-2 or TRBV6-3; D might be TRBD2 (5 bases). Trimming cost V 2 bases and J 3 bases, with 11 bases left between them. There are 14 residues in the CDR3. The germline gives CDR1 MNHEY, CDR2 SVGEGT. CDR3 DNA: TGTGCCAGCAGTTACAGGCAGGAGGACTACGAGCAGTACTTC. It is translated as CASSYRQEDYEQYF.

This clonotype came up many times. The chain has TRBV7-2 and TRBJ2-1, with 12 bases fitting TRBD2. This CDR3 contains 15 residues. V dropped 5 bases and J dropped 8; count of bases not matched to a gene: 7. Per germline, CDR1 SGHTA and CDR2 FQGNSA. The CDR3 is CASSQTSGRQYEQFF. The CDR3 bases are TGTGCCAGCAGCCAGACTAGCGGGAGACAGTATGAGCAGTTCTTC.

This clonotype was observed at least ten times. The chain couples TRBV12-3 or TRBV12-4 to TRBJ1-1; TRBD1 might be the D (5 bases). The CDR3 loop spans 14 amino acids. The V gene lost 3 bases and the J gene lost 4 bases, with 12 bases spanning the gap. CDR3 nucleotides: TGTGCCAGCAGTTTTCAGGGCAAGAGCACTGAAGCTTTCTTT. Its protein product is CASSFQGKSTEAFF.

Of note for this clonotype: A much bigger clone sits one base away, suggesting this may be a read error. J is TRBJ2-7 and V is TRBV27; 7 nucleotides line up with TRBD1. The CDR3 has 15 amino acids. CDR1 and CDR2 from the germline V gene are MNHEY and SMNVEV (reference sequence). CDR3 coding DNA: TGTGCCAGCAGTATGCGACAGGGAGACTCCTACGAGCAGTGCTTC. This codes for CASSMRQGDSYEQCF.

This clonotype occurred many times. V is TRBV3-1 and J is TRBJ2-1; 7 bases match TRBD2. The germline gives CDR1 LGHDT, CDR2 YNNKEL (reference sequence). The CDR3 is 13 residues long. The trim removed 1 base at V and 8 bases at J, leaving 2 bases unmatched. The CDR3 region is CASSQVGGDEQFF. DNA for the CDR3: TGTGCCAGCAGCCAAGTGGGGGGGGATGAGCAGTTCTTC.